One and the same sample provided the 5 T cell receptor beta chains below, sequenced in a study of blood T cell repertoires in COVID-19. Sequenced by immunoSEQ multiplex PCR; TCRdb stores in-frame clones only, minus some. The data contain under 500,000 clones, around 89% of them singletons. The specimen sequenced was peripheral blood. These receptors were taken from a woman in her thirties with acute or convalescent COVID-19.

The J gene is TRBJ1-4, the V gene TRBV5-6, with 11 bases matching TRBD1. Germline lookup yields CDR1 SGHDT and CDR2 YYEEEE. The J segment lost 5 bases and the V segment lost 3 bases, leaving 3 bases of the junction unmatched. The CDR3 has 15 amino acids. CDR3 region: CASSWDRGGNEKLFF. CDR3 in DNA: TGTGCCAGCAGCTGGGACAGGGGGGGGAATGAAAAACTGTTTTTT.

This chain connects TRBV15 to TRBJ2-1, with 7 bases lining up with TRBD2. Trimming at V came to 8 bases and at J to 7 bases, leaving 14 bases not matched to a gene. This CDR3 is built from 15 residues. CDR1 and CDR2 (germline): LNHNV, YYDKDF (reference sequence). DNA of the CDR3: TGTGCCACCTCTGGACTAGACTGGGCCTGGAATGAGCAGTTCTTC. Protein product: CATSGLDWAWNEQFF.

This clone was detected only a few times. Here the CDR3 DNA reads TGTGCCAGCAGCTTAGCTACCGGGGAGCTGTTTTTT. It codes for CASSLATGELFF. This chain uses TRBV11-2 with TRBJ2-2; D uncertain. The V and J ends lost 1 base and 5 bases respectively, with 2 bases between them. The CDR3 sequence is 12 residues long. Germline V lookup: CDR1 SGHAT, CDR2 FQNNGV.

This clone appeared a single time. V and J are TRBV6-6 and TRBJ1-2; a possible D gene is TRBD1 (5 bases). V was trimmed by 10 bases and J by 4 bases, leaving 10 bases between them. Germline V lookup: CDR1 MNHNY, CDR2 SVGAGI (reference sequence). The CDR3 runs to 11 residues. CDR3 DNA sequence: TGTGCCACCAGGCAGGGCTATGGCTACACCTTC. This translates into CATRQGYGYTF.

The V call is TRBV5-8, the J call TRBJ2-2; 15 bases align to TRBD2. Germline V CDR1 and CDR2: SGHTS, YDEGEE. With V trimmed by 4 bases and J by 3 bases, 4 bases remained unmatched. The CDR3 loop spans 17 amino acids. This CDR3 is CASSAWTSGGDTGELFF. DNA of the CDR3: TGTGCCAGCAGCGCCTGGACTAGCGGGGGGGACACCGGGGAGCTGTTTTTT.